The entry below describes one T cell receptor (beta chain). Its matching antigen is unknown. Treatment denoted: oral pan-JAK inhibitor, 5-10 mg twice daily. These data originate in a study of CD8+ T cells in alopecia areata. Study results and caveats: Relative to mice, TCR sharing across patients was less clear, a difference possibly HLA-related. Higher clonality than in normal scalp was seen in lesional scalp, especially alopecia totalis/universalis.

Sequencing used cDNA as its template, made by extracting RNA and reverse transcribing it. Profiling relied on immunoSEQ multiplex PCR, and the TCRdb table lists in-frame clones only, not all of them. The table lists nearly 110,000 clones, 84% of them singletons. V was shortened by 3 bases and J by 0 bases, with 6 bases between the two germline ends. Germline V gene lookup returns CDR1 GTSNPN and CDR2 SVGIG (reference sequence). The CDR3 consists of 12 residues. The input for sequencing was CD8+ T cells sorted from blood, taken at week 24, from a patient treated with tofacitinib. The chain links TRBV30 to TRBJ2-7; D gene ambiguous. This TCR was recovered from a human donor with alopecia areata. This chain's CDR3 is CAWRRYSYEQYF. CDR3 DNA sequence: TGTGCCTGGAGAAGGTACTCCTACGAGCAGTACTTC. The full variable domain, completed using reference TRBV30 and TRBJ2-7, is SQTIHQWPATLVQPVGSPLSLECTVEGTSNPNLYWYRQAAGRGLQLLFYSVGIGQISSEVPQNLSASRPQDRQFILSSKKLLLSDSGFYLCAWRRYSYEQYFGPGTRLTVT.